These 12 T cell receptor beta chains were all obtained from the same sample, sequenced in a study of T cell responses to AZD1222 COVID-19 vaccine. Using immunoSEQ multiplex PCR, the repertoire was profiled, and TCRdb retains in-frame clones only, with some absent. Of fewer than 20,000 clones detected, roughly 91% appear once; the ten largest clones hold 8.7%. This sample comprised peripheral blood, obtained 28 days after the second AZD1222 dose. These receptors were collected from an adult who received the AZD1222 COVID-19 vaccine.

The chain carries TRBV3-1 (or the pseudogene TRBV3-2) and TRBJ1-5; D not certain. This CDR3 is 13 amino acids long. CDR1 is LGHDT and CDR2 is YNNKEL in the germline V gene (reference sequence). The V gene lost 1 base and the J gene lost 4 bases, with 5 bases spanning the gap. CDR3 coding DNA: TGTGCCAGCAGCCAAGGACCTAATCAGCCCCAGCATTTT. Translated, it gives CASSQGPNQPQHF.

This sequence joins TRBV19 and TRBJ1-1; unclear D gene. V lost 4 bases to trimming and J lost 0 bases, with 6 bases between them. This CDR3 spans 13 amino acids. The germline V gene has CDR1 LNHDA and CDR2 SQIVND (reference sequence). The CDR3 here is CASSTQLNTEAFF. CDR3 DNA sequence: TGTGCCAGTAGTACCCAGTTGAACACTGAAGCTTTCTTT.

The chain recombines TRBV5-6 with TRBJ1-6, with D perhaps TRBD1 (5 bases). The germline V and J ends were trimmed by 0 bases and 6 bases, with 10 bases remaining between them. Germline V gives CDR1 SGHDT, CDR2 YYEEEE. The CDR3 is 15 amino acids. CDR3 loop: CASSLAGVGNSPLHF. CDR3 in DNA: TGTGCCAGCAGCTTGGCGGGGGTTGGTAATTCACCCCTCCACTTT.

The V and J genes are TRBV3-1 (or the pseudogene TRBV3-2) and TRBJ1-2; D may be TRBD1 (5 bases). V was pared by 4 bases and J by 3 bases, with 9 bases between. Germline values: CDR1 LGHDT, CDR2 YNNKEL (reference sequence). The CDR3 is made up of 13 amino acids. CDR3 amino acids: CASSLQGDYGYTF. As DNA, the CDR3 is TGTGCCAGCAGCCTCCAGGGAGACTATGGCTACACCTTC.

The rearrangement uses TRBV3-1 (or the pseudogene TRBV3-2) and TRBJ1-2, with 7 bases matching TRBD1. The CDR3 is 14 residues long. The germline gives CDR1 LGHDT, CDR2 YNNKEL (reference sequence). The V gene end was trimmed by 4 bases and the J gene end by 8 bases; junction bases not matched to a gene: 10. In DNA form, the CDR3 reads TGTGCCAGCAGCCCTATAAACAGGGGTGGGGGCTACACCTTC. It encodes CASSPINRGGGYTF.

The chain uses TRBV30 and TRBJ1-3, with D perhaps TRBD1 (5 bases). Germline V gene data show CDR1 as GTSNPN and CDR2 as SVGIG (reference sequence). V was clipped by 0 bases and J by 1 base, with 7 bases between them. The length of the CDR3 is 14 residues. CDR3 DNA sequence: TGTGCCTGGAGTGTTTGGGGGTCTGGAAACACCATATATTTT. As protein: CAWSVWGSGNTIYF.

The V and J genes are TRBV6-5 and TRBJ2-3, with D possibly matching TRBD2 (5 bases). The CDR3 has 15 amino acids. Trimming took off 7 bases at V and 6 bases at J, with 20 bases between the two ends. From germline, CDR1 is MNHEY and CDR2 SVGAGI. The CDR3 loop is CASNRGLVGEDTQYF. The CDR3 nucleotides are TGTGCCAGCAATCGAGGACTCGTTGGTGAGGATACGCAGTATTTT.

This clone has only a few counts. V gene TRBV6-2 or TRBV6-3 combines with J gene TRBJ1-5; no firm D call. The ends were cut back, 5 bases at V and 4 bases at J, with 9 bases in the middle. The germline V gene encodes CDR1 MNHEY and CDR2 SVGEGT. The CDR3 is 13 amino acids. This CDR3 reads CASSRRPNQPQHF. The CDR3 coding sequence is TGTGCCAGCAGTAGAAGGCCGAATCAGCCCCAGCATTTT.

This rearrangement joins TRBV29-1 to TRBJ1-2; D is unresolved. Between the trimmed V and J ends, which lost 4 bases and 5 bases, there was a span of 11 bases. The CDR3 is 12 amino acids. From germline, CDR1 is SQVTM and CDR2 ANQGSEA. The CDR3 loop reads CSVGVAKYGYTF. CDR3 nucleotides: TGCAGCGTTGGTGTTGCAAAGTATGGCTACACCTTC.

This rearrangement joins TRBV19 to TRBJ2-1, with a possible D match to TRBD2 (5 bases). With 6 bases removed from V and 1 base from J, the gap between germline ends came to 16 bases. The CDR3 spans 16 residues. CDR1 and CDR2 from the germline V gene are LNHDA and SQIVND (reference sequence). Here the CDR3 reads CASSPGGRISYNEQFF. CDR3 nucleotide sequence: TGTGCCAGTAGCCCCGGCGGGCGCATATCCTACAATGAGCAGTTCTTC.

The chain links TRBV6-5 to TRBJ1-2; TRBD1 agrees at 9 bases. The germline CDR1 and CDR2 sequences are MNHEY and SVGAGI. The CDR3 length is 15 residues. Trimming cost V 6 bases and J 8 bases; bases outside gene matches: 13. CDR3 DNA: TGTGCCAGCAGACAGACGTGGGGACAGGGTGAGGGCTACACCTTC. This sequence encodes CASRQTWGQGEGYTF.

This chain links TRBV4-1 with TRBJ2-1, with D perhaps TRBD2 (5 bases). The ends were cut back, 1 base at V and 5 bases at J, with 9 bases in the middle. Germline-derived CDR1 and CDR2 are MGHRA and YSYEKL. There are 14 residues in the CDR3. CDR3 in amino acids: CASSQAQTNNEQFF. The CDR3 DNA sequence: TGCGCCAGCAGCCAAGCACAGACTAACAATGAGCAGTTCTTC.